This T cell receptor beta chain emerged from a study of regulatory T cells in long-lasting Graves disease. Study-wide context: Graves' patients who were just diagnosed had used antithyroid drugs for under 3 months.

As to time point: newly diagnosed GD, antithyroid drugs for less than 3 months. The TCR library was made from RNA that had been extracted from PBMCs in TRIzol. The CDR3 length is 14 residues. In germline, CDR1 is LGHDT, CDR2 YNNKEL (reference sequence). Concerning this clonotype: Its antigen is undetermined. An end of the junction does not agree with germline; a read error may underlie this.

General study results and limits: The study found TRBV28, TRBJ1-2 and TRBJ2-5 favored in persistent disease.

HTBI primers from iRepertoire and Arm-PCR of CDR3 regions yielded the TCR beta libraries. MiXCR, applied by TCRdb to the multiplex PCR reads, yields one record per CDR3 protein. The table includes roughly 560,000 distinct CDR3 sequences, about 16% detected once. This sample also belongs to another study, concerning T cells in Graves' hyperthyroidism and ophthalmopathy. That source reports: A set of HTBI primers served as the primers for a first-round RT-PCR of the TCR CDR3.

The sequence derives from a middle-aged woman with Graves disease. The chain combines TRBV3-1 with TRBJ2-5, with D unresolved. The sample consisted of peripheral blood mononuclear cells (PBMCs), taken at new diagnosis, from a patient treated with antithyroid drugs. The CDR3 loop reads CASSQVRLEEAQYF. The CDR3 DNA reads TGTGCCAGCAGCCAAGTTCGGCTTGAAGAGGCCCAGTACTTC.